This T cell receptor beta chain is drawn from a study of CD8 T cells in Susac syndrome. RNA was extracted with the RNeasy kit, and a quantity of about 0.45 to 1 ug was reverse transcribed using random hexamers. TCRdb called the immunoSEQ multiplex PCR reads again in MiXCR, with one record for every CDR3 protein. The table has some 260,000 distinct CDR3 sequences, 80% to 90% seen once. The germline V gene has CDR1 MNHEY and CDR2 SMNVEV (reference sequence). This CDR3 spans 15 amino acids. Comments on this clonotype: One end of the junction varies from germline; a read error may be responsible.

Sample: CD8+ T cells from PBMCs. The chain is built from TRBV27 and TRBJ1-1; TRBD1 aligns across 10 bases. The TCR sequence derives from a human donor with multiple sclerosis. The CDR3 DNA follows: TGTGCCAGCAGTTTAAGGACAGGGGGGAACACTGAAGCTCTCTTT. Protein: CASSLRTGGNTEALF.